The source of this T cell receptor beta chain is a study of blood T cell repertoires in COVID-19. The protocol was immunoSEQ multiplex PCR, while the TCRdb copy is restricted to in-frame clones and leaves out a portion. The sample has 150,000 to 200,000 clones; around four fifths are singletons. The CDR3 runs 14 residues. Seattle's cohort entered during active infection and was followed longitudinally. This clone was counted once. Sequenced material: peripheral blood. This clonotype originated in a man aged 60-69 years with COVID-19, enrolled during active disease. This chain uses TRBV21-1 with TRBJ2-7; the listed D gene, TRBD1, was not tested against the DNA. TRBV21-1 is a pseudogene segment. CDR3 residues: CASSKYTGKYEQYF. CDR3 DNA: TGTGCCAGCAGCAAGTATACAGGGAAGTACGAGCAGTACTTC.